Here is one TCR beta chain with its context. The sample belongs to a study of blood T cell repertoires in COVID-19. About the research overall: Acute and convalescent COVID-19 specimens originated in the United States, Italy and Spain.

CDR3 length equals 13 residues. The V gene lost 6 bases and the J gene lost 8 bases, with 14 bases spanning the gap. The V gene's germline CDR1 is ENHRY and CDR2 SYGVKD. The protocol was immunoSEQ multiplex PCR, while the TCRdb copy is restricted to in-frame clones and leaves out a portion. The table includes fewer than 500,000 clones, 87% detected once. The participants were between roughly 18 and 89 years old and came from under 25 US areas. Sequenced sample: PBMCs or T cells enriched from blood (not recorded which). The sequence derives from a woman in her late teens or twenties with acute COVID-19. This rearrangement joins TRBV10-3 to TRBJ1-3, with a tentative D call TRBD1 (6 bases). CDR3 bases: TGTGCCATCAGGGCACAGGGATGGGACACCATATATTTT. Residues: CAIRAQGWDTIYF.